One TCR beta chain is described in this entry. The record originates from a study of T cell responses to AZD1222 COVID-19 vaccine. The data were produced by immunoSEQ multiplex PCR, yet TCRdb's version contains in-frame clones alone and is incomplete. The sample has some 150,000 clones; just over 90% are singletons. Germline CDR1 reads SGHRS; CDR2 reads YFSETQ. After removal of 0 bases from V and 3 bases from J, the junction contained 0 bases not matched to a gene. This CDR3 comprises 14 residues. The sequencing here drew on peripheral blood, taken on day 0 of MenACWY control vaccination. The clonotype originates from an adult in good health. This chain connects TRBV5-1 to TRBJ2-1; TRBD1 aligns across 7 bases. In DNA form, the CDR3 reads TGCGCCAGCAGCTTGGGGACAGGCTACAATGAGCAGTTCTTC. This encodes CASSLGTGYNEQFF.